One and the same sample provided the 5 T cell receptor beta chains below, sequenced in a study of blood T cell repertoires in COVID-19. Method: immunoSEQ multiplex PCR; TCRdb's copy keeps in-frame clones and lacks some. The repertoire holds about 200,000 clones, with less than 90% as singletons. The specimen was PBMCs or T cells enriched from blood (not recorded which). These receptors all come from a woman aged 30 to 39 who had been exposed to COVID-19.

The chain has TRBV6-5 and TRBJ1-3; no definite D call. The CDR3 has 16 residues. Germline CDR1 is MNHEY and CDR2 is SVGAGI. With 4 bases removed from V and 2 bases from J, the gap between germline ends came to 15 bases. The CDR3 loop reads CASSSRDSRPGNTIYF. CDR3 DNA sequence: TGTGCCAGCAGTTCACGGGATTCTCGACCTGGAAACACCATATATTTT.

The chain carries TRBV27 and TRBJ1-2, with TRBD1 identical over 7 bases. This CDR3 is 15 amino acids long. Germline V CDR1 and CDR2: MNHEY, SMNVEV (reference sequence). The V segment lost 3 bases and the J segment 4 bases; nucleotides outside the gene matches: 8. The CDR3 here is CASSFRGYGVYGYTF. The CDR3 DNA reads TGTGCCAGCAGTTTCAGGGGGTATGGGGTCTATGGCTACACCTTC.

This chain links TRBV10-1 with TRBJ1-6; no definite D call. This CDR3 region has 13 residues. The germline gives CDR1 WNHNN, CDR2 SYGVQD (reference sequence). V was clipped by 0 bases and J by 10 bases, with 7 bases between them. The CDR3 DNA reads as TGCGCCAGCAGTGAGTCGAGGTTATCACCCCTCCACTTT. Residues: CASSESRLSPLHF.

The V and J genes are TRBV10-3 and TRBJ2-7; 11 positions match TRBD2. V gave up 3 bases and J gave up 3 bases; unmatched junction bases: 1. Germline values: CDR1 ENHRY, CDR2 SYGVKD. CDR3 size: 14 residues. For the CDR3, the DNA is TGTGCCATCAGTGATACTAGCGGGGGCTACGAGCAGTACTTC. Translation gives CAISDTSGGYEQYF.

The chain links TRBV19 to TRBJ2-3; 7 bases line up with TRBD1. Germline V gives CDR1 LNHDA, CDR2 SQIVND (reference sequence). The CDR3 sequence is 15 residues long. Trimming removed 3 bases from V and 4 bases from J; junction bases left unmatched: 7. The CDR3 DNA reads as TGTGCCAGTAGTATGGACAGGCCCATCCCAGATACGCAGTATTTT. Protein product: CASSMDRPIPDTQYF.